A single T cell receptor beta chain is shown here with its context. This clone's antigen is unknown. There are no base qualities to consult, and no much larger clone falls within one base. Thawed unstimulated PBMCs were stained for CD3, CD4 and CD8 and FACS-sorted into CD3+CD4+ and CD3+CD8+ populations. Each of the 8 studied subjects was randomized to immunosuppression withdrawal. The Qiagen DNeasy Blood and Tissue Kit was used to isolate genomic DNA. High-throughput TCRbeta CDR3 sequencing of frozen genomic DNA was performed by immunoSEQ, including PCR amplification, mapping, bias correction and internal controls. Concerning the study's data processing: Only productive rearrangements were retained, and each unique TCRbeta sequence was defined by its CDR3 nucleotide sequence together with its V and J gene. Donor-reactive sequences required at least 5-fold expansion in CFSE-low cells versus unstimulated pre-transplant cells and at least 0.01% frequency. Minimum frequency thresholds were set for each subject on the basis of the unstimulated sample with the lowest template count, so that a detection power of at least 90% was ensured. Jensen-Shannon divergence between the top 1000 TCRbeta sequences post-transplant and pre-transplant was used to measure repertoire turnover. Two-sided Fisher's exact tests were used to test for changes in the detection of donor-reactive sequences. TCRdb's version of the immuneACCESS table is confined to in-frame rearrangements and falls short of the full clone set. An unresolved V gene accounts for under half of the shortfall where checked; the remainder is of unknown origin. V and J calls plus clone size are reproduced from that table; the DNA served to infer D and trimming. This sample comprises about 20,000 clones, approximately 84% of them detected only once. The top ten clonotypes cover 35% to 45% of the sample.

The sample belongs to a study of T cell clones after liver transplantation (dated by TCRdb to about 2019). With regard to the full study: The samples were obtained from ITN030ST, a randomized trial that attempted immunosuppression withdrawal within 2 years after liver transplantation. After a pre-transplant mixed lymphocyte reaction, TCRbeta sequencing was used to pinpoint donor-reactive T cell clones, which were subsequently tracked in post-transplant blood. Third party-reactive TCRbeta sequences were also identified from pre-transplant MLRs to serve as an antigen-independent comparator for donor-reactive sequences. Of the eight recipients, a few were HCV-positive, while the remaining recipients had been transplanted for non-autoimmune, non-viral indications. The subjects received no induction therapy and were kept on standard immunosuppression until randomization at 12-24 months post-transplant. Tolerance was defined as complete immunosuppression withdrawal for at least one year with no rise in liver enzymes beyond twice the upper limit of normal. Blood samples were collected pre-transplant, pre-randomization before withdrawal, and post-randomization after either complete withdrawal or failed withdrawal. The study cohort included 8 liver transplant recipients, of whom 3 were classified as tolerant and 5 as non-tolerant. What the authors observed across the whole study: Because no allograft tissue specimens were available, donor-reactive T cells may have migrated into the graft instead of being deleted. The decline in donor-reactive sequences exceeded the decline in third party-reactive sequences, suggesting partial antigen-specific deletion that was unrelated to withdrawal success. When repertoire turnover was accounted for, significantly reduced detection of donor-reactive sequences was found in 7 of 8 subjects for CD4 and in 8 of 8 subjects for CD8. Low numbers of available donor cells limited the measurable donor-reactive repertoire in a couple of subjects. In most of the 8 subjects, regardless of tolerance or HCV status, circulating donor-reactive CD4 TCRbeta sequences dropped significantly post-transplant. The conclusions were preliminary, being limited by small, heterogeneous patient numbers and by non-standardized post-transplant time points.

V is shortened by 4 bases, J by 8 bases, and the region joining them spans 14 bases. The CDR3 contains 14 residues, cysteine and phenylalanine counted. The kept DNA is CDR3 alone, 42 bases in frame from the first base. CDR1 is given as SEHNR and CDR2 as FQNEAQ, both from the germline V gene (reference sequence). The sequence joins TRBV7-9 to TRBJ1-4; too little of a D gene remains to name it. The source is a human patient who received a liver transplant. Once a transplant has taken place, some T cells may be donor derived. The source was CD8+ T cells from blood, collected approximately 52 months after liver transplant. The CDR3 protein is CASSSGGYPEKLFF. At the DNA level, the sequence is TGTGCCAGCAGCTCCGGCGGATACCCAGAAAAACTGTTTTTT.